These 18 T cell receptor beta chains originate from one sample sequenced in a study of identical twins (dated by TCRdb to between 2015 and 2016). Libraries were made using 5' RACE. Sequencer: Illumina HiSeq 2000. In-frame beta chains were kept once TCRdb had trimmed the public reads at Q25 with fastp and called clones with MiXCR. Each CDR3 protein gets just one entry, which takes the most common genes and DNA from the rows behind it. The sample table contains about 530,000 distinct CDR3 sequences; only one count was recorded for more than 20% of them. The ten top clones hold around 0.5% of the sample. These sequences were also reported in another study, on yellow fever vaccine responses in identical twins.

The source material was CD4+ T cells sorted from blood. These receptors were obtained from a woman younger than 35 in good health.

The chain carries TRBV18 and TRBJ2-1, with TRBD1 matching over 8 bases. Looked up from germline, CDR1 is KGHSH and CDR2 is LQKENI. This CDR3 has 15 residues. J gave up 3 bases and V 5 bases, and 6 bases lay outside the gene matches. The CDR3: CASSATGVNYNEQFF. For the CDR3, the DNA is TGTGCCAGCTCAGCGACAGGGGTCAACTACAATGAGCAGTTCTTC.

This clonotype has more than one count but fewer than ten. The chain links TRBV7-3 to TRBJ2-2, with D uncertain. The CDR3 has 13 amino acids. Germline V gene sequence: CDR1 SGHTA, CDR2 FQGTGA. With 5 bases removed from V and 6 bases from J, the gap between germline ends came to 10 bases. The CDR3: CASSHEYAGELFF. DNA for the CDR3: TGTGCCAGCAGCCACGAATATGCCGGGGAGCTGTTTTTT.

The rearrangement links TRBV28 to TRBJ2-3; D not certain. Trimming stripped 4 bases from V and 0 bases from J, with 14 bases between. This CDR3 has 16 residues. The germline V gene encodes CDR1 MDHEN and CDR2 SYDVKM. CDR3 nucleotide sequence: TGTGCCAGCAGTTCCCATAAAACTCATAGCACAGATACGCAGTATTTT. It translates to CASSSHKTHSTDTQYF.

J is TRBJ2-3 and V is TRBV5-1; 8 positions match TRBD1. The CDR3 extends over 14 amino acids. Germline CDR1 and CDR2: SGHRS and YFSETQ. The J segment lost 3 bases and the V segment lost 4 bases, leaving 4 bases of the junction unmatched. DNA of the CDR3: TGCGCCAGCAGCGGGGGACAGGAAACAGATACGCAGTATTTT. It yields the protein CASSGGQETDTQYF.

This clonotype turned up a few times. The chain links TRBV11-2 to TRBJ2-3; 8 bases are a match to TRBD2. V dropped 5 bases and J dropped 0; count of bases not matched to a gene: 10. Germline V gives CDR1 SGHAT, CDR2 FQNNGV. The CDR3 consists of 17 residues. CDR3 amino acids: CASSLSTGGTSTDTQYF. The CDR3 bases are TGTGCCAGCAGCCTATCGACGGGGGGGACTAGCACAGATACGCAGTATTTT.

The J gene is TRBJ2-4, the V gene TRBV7-9; the D is unclear. The CDR3 is 12 amino acids. Between the trimmed V and J ends, which lost 4 bases and 10 bases, there was a span of 11 bases. Germline V gene lookup returns CDR1 SEHNR and CDR2 FQNEAQ (reference sequence). CDR3 in amino acids: CASSSSSWIQYF. The CDR3 region has the DNA TGTGCCAGCAGCTCCTCGAGTTGGATTCAGTACTTC.

The sample holds many counts of this clonotype. The rearrangement joins TRBV24-1 to TRBJ2-1; D not certain. The germline CDR1 and CDR2 sequences are KGHDR and SFDVKD. Trimming removed 6 bases at V and 2 bases at J, with 10 bases between. The CDR3 has 14 residues. CDR3: CATSTGLTYNEQFF. The DNA for the CDR3 is TGTGCCACCAGTACGGGCCTAACCTACAATGAGCAGTTCTTC.

The table lists this clonotype with a few counts. The chain joins TRBV5-1 to TRBJ2-1; D not resolved. Per germline, CDR1 SGHRS and CDR2 YFSETQ. The CDR3 totals 17 residues. With 0 bases removed from V and 0 bases from J, the gap between germline ends came to 13 bases. CDR3 nucleotides: TGCGCCAGCAGCTTGGGACTCCCGTTAAGCTCCTACAATGAGCAGTTCTTC. Amino acid sequence: CASSLGLPLSSYNEQFF.

This clonotype was seen more than once but under ten times. V usage is TRBV7-3 and J usage is TRBJ2-2; TRBD2 matches at 9 bases. Germline V CDR1 and CDR2: SGHTA, FQGTGA. The CDR3 contains 20 residues. The trim removed 1 base at V and 6 bases at J, leaving 18 bases unmatched. CDR3: CASSLMVRSGGLFGPGELFF. The CDR3 bases are TGTGCCAGCAGCTTAATGGTTCGTAGCGGGGGACTCTTTGGCCCCGGGGAGCTGTTTTTT.

This clonotype was found a few times. CDR3 amino acids: CSATRLGGGNSYNEQFF. The DNA of the CDR3 is TGCAGTGCTACCCGGTTGGGAGGGGGCAACTCCTACAATGAGCAGTTCTTC. The chain joins TRBV20-1 to TRBJ2-1; either TRBD1 or TRBD2 may fit D (7 bases each). The V and J ends lost 4 bases and 0 bases respectively, with 19 bases between them. This CDR3 comprises 17 residues. Germline assignment: CDR1 DFQATT and CDR2 SNEGSKA (reference sequence).

This clonotype came up a few times. The chain links TRBV24-1 to TRBJ1-1; TRBD1 matches 11 bases. With V trimmed by 2 bases and J by 5 bases, 3 bases remained unmatched. Germline values: CDR1 KGHDR, CDR2 SFDVKD. The CDR3 sequence is 15 residues long. CDR3 sequence: CATSDSGTGGTEAFF. The DNA of the CDR3 is TGTGCCACCAGTGATTCCGGGACAGGGGGAACTGAAGCTTTCTTT.

The V and J genes are TRBV20-1 and TRBJ2-2; D possibly corresponds to TRBD2 (5 bases). Germline CDR1 DFQATT, CDR2 SNEGSKA (reference sequence). This CDR3 region has 16 residues. Trimming cost V 1 base and J 3 bases, with 15 bases left between them. CDR3 amino acids: CSARVREPTDTGELFF. As DNA, the CDR3 is TGCAGTGCTAGAGTGAGGGAGCCCACGGACACCGGGGAGCTGTTTTTT.

This clonotype came up a few times. The chain has TRBV25-1 and TRBJ2-1; perhaps TRBD2 as D (6 bases). Germline V gene lookup returns CDR1 MGHDK and CDR2 SYGVNS. V shed 3 bases and J shed 2 bases, with 8 bases lying between them. The CDR3 runs 14 residues. For the CDR3, the DNA is TGTGCCAGCAGTGAGCGGGACCCCTACAATGAGCAGTTCTTC. It encodes CASSERDPYNEQFF.

The genes are TRBV12-3 or TRBV12-4 and TRBJ2-7; maybe TRBD2 (7 bases). The ends were cut back, 5 bases at V and 6 bases at J, with 23 bases in the middle. The CDR3 length is 16 residues. The CDR3 DNA follows: TGTGCCAGCAGTCGACCTAGGGGGGTAGCGGGTGCCGAGCAGTACTTC. Amino acid sequence: CASSRPRGVAGAEQYF.

Only a few counts were recorded for this clonotype. The rearrangement joins TRBV14 to TRBJ2-2; D is unresolved. V was clipped by 7 bases and J by 1 base, with 10 bases between them. This CDR3 contains 14 residues. Germline V gene sequence: CDR1 SGHDN, CDR2 FVKESK. The CDR3 loop is CASTKSMNTGELFF. The CDR3 DNA reads as TGTGCCAGCACAAAGTCCATGAACACCGGGGAGCTGTTTTTT. Supplemented by reference TRBV14 and TRBJ2-2, the full variable domain reads EAGVTQFPSHSVIEKGQTVTLRCDPISGHDNLYWYRRVMGKEIKFLLHFVKESKQDESGMPNNRFLAERTGGTYSTLKVQPAELEDSGVYFCASTKSMNTGELFFGEGSRLTVL.

The chain recombines TRBV20-1 with TRBJ2-7; D may be TRBD1 or TRBD2 (6 bases each). Germline CDR1 reads DFQATT; CDR2 reads SNEGSKA (reference sequence). The CDR3 contains 13 residues. With 1 base removed from V and 4 bases from J, the gap between germline ends came to 11 bases. CDR3 nucleotides: TGCAGTGCTAGAGGCCCGGGGGCTTACGAGCAGTACGTC. It yields the protein CSARGPGAYEQYV.

The V gene is TRBV4-1, the J gene TRBJ1-4, with TRBD1 as a possible D gene (6 bases). The V end was cut by 1 base, the J end by 11 bases, with 20 bases between. The CDR3 length is 16 residues. Germline V CDR1 and CDR2: MGHRA, YSYEKL. The CDR3 coding sequence is TGCGCCAGCAGCCAAGGATGGGGGGGCGCGATCGCGAAACTGTTTTTT. Amino acids: CASSQGWGGAIAKLFF.

V gene TRBV12-3 or TRBV12-4 combines with J gene TRBJ2-7, with 7 bases lining up with TRBD1. The V and J ends lost 7 bases and 3 bases, in that order; junction bases with no gene match: 12. This CDR3 region has 15 residues. CDR3 nucleotide sequence: TGTGCCAGCATACCGACAGGGTCCCCTGTCTACGAGCAGTACTTC. Translated: CASIPTGSPVYEQYF.